Listed below are T cell receptor beta chains from one sample, sequenced in a study of T-cell reconstitution after alpha-beta-depleted transplantation in children. TCRdb reprocessed the PCR reads with MiXCR, giving one entry per CDR3 protein. The sample has nearly 350,000 distinct CDR3 sequences, roughly 15% seen once. The sample in question was PBMCs, mostly from graft donor cells, obtained 360 days after TCRalphabeta/CD19-depleted stem cell transplant. The origin of the receptors is a male patient under 10 years old who had a stem cell transplant for acute lymphoblastic leukemia, so the T cells may come from the graft donor. Both conserved end residues are part of each CDR3. Fields, in order: CDR3 protein, clone size, J gene, V gene. Clone size appears in some rows only: once, few, many, or a class for an expanded clone.

CDR3: CASSGLGADYGYTF
size: many
J: TRBJ1-2
V: TRBV5-5

CDR3: CASSQNGELFF
size: many
J: TRBJ2-2
V: TRBV4-3

CDR3: CASSFRGGDTQYF
size: few
J: TRBJ2-3
V: TRBV27

CDR3: CASSVVGSGAGELFF
size: few
J: TRBJ2-2
V: TRBV25-1

CDR3: CSARGWLSTDTQYF
size: .
J: TRBJ2-3
V: TRBV20-1

CDR3: CASRADTNTGELFF
size: .
J: TRBJ2-2
V: TRBV9

CDR3: CASSLAIAYEQYF
size: .
J: TRBJ2-7
V: TRBV11-2

CDR3: CASSQSGYGTDTQYF
size: few
J: TRBJ2-3
V: TRBV14

CDR3: CASSLVDSQETQYF
size: .
J: TRBJ2-5
V: TRBV7-9

CDR3: CASSSDISGSSYNEQFF
size: .
J: TRBJ2-1
V: TRBV4-2

CDR3: CASSVWGGTDTQYF
size: .
J: TRBJ2-3
V: TRBV9

CDR3: CASSGGGGYEQYF
size: .
J: TRBJ2-7
V: TRBV12-3/TRBV12-4

CDR3: CASGRQGPYNEQFF
size: .
J: TRBJ2-1
V: TRBV5-1

CDR3: CASSWYEAAGLYNEQFF
size: .
J: TRBJ2-1
V: TRBV7-2

CDR3: CASRTASNEQYF
size: .
J: TRBJ2-7
V: TRBV13

CDR3: CAISAGPEQYF
size: many
J: TRBJ2-7
V: TRBV10-3

CDR3: CASSRQGPNQPQHF
size: .
J: TRBJ1-5
V: TRBV12-3/TRBV12-4

CDR3: CASSAGVGETQYF
size: once
J: TRBJ2-5
V: TRBV7-2

CDR3: CASSPTPLSTSGRRNEQFF
size: .
J: TRBJ2-1
V: TRBV18

CDR3: CASSVAGVGNTIYF
size: few
J: TRBJ1-3
V: TRBV9

CDR3: CASSGDTSNQPQHF
size: many
J: TRBJ1-5
V: TRBV21-1

CDR3: CASRRLAGSSYNEQFF
size: few
J: TRBJ2-1
V: TRBV28

CDR3: CASSPTSGRGYNEQFF
size: .
J: TRBJ2-1
V: TRBV4-1

CDR3: CSVVVLGGKSGYEQYF
size: .
J: TRBJ2-7
V: TRBV29-1

CDR3: CASSLEAGSYEQYF
size: .
J: TRBJ2-7
V: TRBV5-1

CDR3: CSARYGLAGVGTDTQYF
size: few
J: TRBJ2-3
V: TRBV20-1

CDR3: CASSSAGQRNTEAFF
size: few
J: TRBJ1-1
V: TRBV5-5

CDR3: CASSQRPTGLITDTQYF
size: .
J: TRBJ2-3
V: TRBV4-3

CDR3: CASSLTGAQETQYF
size: many
J: TRBJ2-5
V: TRBV12-3/TRBV12-4

CDR3: CASSLVAGYNEQFF
size: .
J: TRBJ2-1
V: TRBV5-1

CDR3: CASSLVPFGGARETQYF
size: few
J: TRBJ2-5
V: TRBV5-1

CDR3: CSVYRTSGRNYNEQFF
size: many
J: TRBJ2-1
V: TRBV29-1

CDR3: CASSWGTGRRDEQYF
size: .
J: TRBJ2-7
V: TRBV5-1

CDR3: CASSPPGLPTDTQYF
size: .
J: TRBJ2-3
V: TRBV28

CDR3: CASSDSGRNIQYF
size: .
J: TRBJ2-4
V: TRBV28

CDR3: CATTGTASLMGQYF
size: .
J: TRBJ2-7
V: TRBV10-3

CDR3: CASFGTLAYEQYF
size: many
J: TRBJ2-7
V: TRBV2

CDR3: CASTYPGFTPQETQYF
size: .
J: TRBJ2-5
V: TRBV7-9

CDR3: CASSSAQGAGQPQHF
size: .
J: TRBJ1-5
V: TRBV28

CDR3: CASSQVGLAGIYEQYF
size: .
J: TRBJ2-7
V: TRBV4-3

CDR3: CASSLSGVNEQFF
size: many
J: TRBJ2-1
V: TRBV6-1

CDR3: CASSLVGSYEQYF
size: .
J: TRBJ2-7
V: TRBV12-3/TRBV12-4

CDR3: CASSLDWYEQYF
size: few
J: TRBJ2-7
V: TRBV11-2

CDR3: CASSPGTLTGELFF
size: many
J: TRBJ2-2
V: TRBV3-1

CDR3: CASSYSGTNEQFF
size: .
J: TRBJ2-1
V: TRBV6-5

CDR3: CASSLAGDTDTQYF
size: .
J: TRBJ2-3
V: TRBV12-3/TRBV12-4

CDR3: CASSATGGEQETQYF
size: few
J: TRBJ2-5
V: TRBV12-3/TRBV12-4

CDR3: CASSLWQERRGEQFF
size: .
J: TRBJ2-1
V: TRBV28